The next 31 T cell receptor beta chains were all read from a single sample in a study of T cells in Graves' hyperthyroidism and ophthalmopathy. The source material, RNA transcripts, was used to amplify TCR beta CDR3 regions. The primer set for the first-round RT-PCR of the TCR CDR3 was HTBI. TCRdb recomputed calls from the multiplex PCR reads with MiXCR, one row per CDR3 protein. The sample lists approximately 510,000 distinct CDR3 sequences; around 43% were seen once. The sequenced material came from peripheral blood or thyroid tissue (not recorded which). The receptor set was obtained from an adult woman with Graves' disease, either hyperthyroidism or ophthalmopathy (not recorded which).

This clonotype was seen many times. The chain carries TRBV5-8 and TRBJ2-5; TRBD1 agrees at 10 bases. The germline gives CDR1 SGHTS, CDR2 YDEGEE. The junction had 8 bases not matched to a gene; V was cut back by 3 bases and J by 6 bases. The CDR3 sequence is 15 residues long. The CDR3 reads CASSYYWDRGKTQYF. DNA of the CDR3: TGTGCCAGCAGCTATTACTGGGACAGGGGAAAGACCCAGTACTTC.

As concerns this clonotype: At one end the junction does not follow the germline gene, possibly because of a read error. This rearrangement joins TRBV2 to TRBJ1-3, with D possibly being TRBD1 (5 bases). Germline V CDR1 and CDR2: SNHLY, FYNNEI. This CDR3 contains 15 residues. CDR3 in amino acids: CASSIQTAAGSTIYF. In nucleotides, the CDR3 is TGTGCCAGCAGCATACAGACAGCGGCAGGAAGCACCATATATTTT.

This chain uses TRBV15 with TRBJ1-1; TRBD1 is a possible D gene (5 bases). Germline lookup yields CDR1 LNHNV and CDR2 YYDKDF (reference sequence). Trimming left V 3 bases short and J 5 bases short, with 16 bases between. The CDR3 spans 15 residues. The CDR3 protein is CATSSLGGARTEAFF. The CDR3 DNA is TGTGCCACCAGCAGCTTGGGGGGAGCAAGGACTGAAGCTTTCTTT.

Only a few counts were recorded for this clonotype. The rearrangement joins TRBV2 to TRBJ1-5; 9 bases fit TRBD1. Germline V CDR1 and CDR2: SNHLY, FYNNEI. The CDR3 is 17 amino acids. V trimming: 5 bases; J trimming: 2 bases; junction bases outside the gene matches: 10. CDR3 nucleotide sequence: TGTGCCAGCAGTAACAGCTGGACAGGGGTCGGCAATCAGCCCCAGCATTTT. It is translated as CASSNSWTGVGNQPQHF.

The V gene is TRBV10-3, the J gene TRBJ1-1; a weak D match, TRBD1 (6 bases). V was shortened by 10 bases and J by 1 base, with 25 bases between the two germline ends. CDR1 and CDR2 (germline): ENHRY, SYGVKD. The CDR3 covers 17 residues. As DNA, the CDR3 is TGTGCCACAGCGGTTGGCATTACAGGGACGGGGAACACTGAAGCTTTCTTT. This gives the protein CATAVGITGTGNTEAFF.

This chain joins TRBV13 and TRBJ1-2; D uncertain. The V gene lost 6 bases and the J gene lost 8 bases, with 10 bases spanning the gap. The CDR3 runs 11 residues. The germline CDR1 and CDR2 sequences are PRHDT and FYEKMQ (reference sequence). CDR3 amino acids: CASSYGWGYTF. CDR3 nucleotides: TGTGCCAGCAGTTACGGGTGGGGCTACACCTTC.

This clonotype came up a few times. The V gene is TRBV20-1, the J gene TRBJ1-6; maybe TRBD1 (6 bases). Germline loops: CDR1 DFQATT, CDR2 SNEGSKA (reference sequence). Trimming stripped 6 bases from V and 2 bases from J, with 11 bases between. This CDR3 is built from 14 residues. Written as DNA, the CDR3 is TGCAGTGCACCGGACAGAACCTATAATTCACCCCTCCACTTT. Translating it yields CSAPDRTYNSPLHF.

In regard to this clonotype: One junction end does not reproduce the germline sequence, and a read error may be involved. The chain uses TRBV7-9 and TRBJ2-7, with D maybe TRBD2 (6 bases). Germline values: CDR1 SEHNR, CDR2 FQNEAQ (reference sequence). This CDR3 contains 13 residues. CDR3 nucleotides: TGCGCCAGCAGCCAGATGGGACTCTACGAGCAGTACTTC. Translation: CASSQMGLYEQYF.

This clonotype showed up just once. A much larger clone lies one base from this, so it may be a read error. The chain has TRBV9 and TRBJ2-7; 8 nucleotides line up with TRBD1. Germline V lookup: CDR1 SGDLS, CDR2 YYNGEE. J was trimmed by 6 bases and V by 7 bases; bases with no gene match: 9. This CDR3 has 13 residues. CDR3 region: CASLDRATCEQYF. As DNA, the CDR3 is TGTGCCAGCCTGGACAGGGCGACCTGCGAGCAGTACTTC.

This clonotype appeared many times. V gene TRBV9 combines with J gene TRBJ2-7; the D gene is possibly TRBD1 (6 bases). The V and J ends lost 4 bases and 0 bases respectively, with 14 bases between them. The CDR3 has 15 amino acids. The V gene's germline CDR1 is SGDLS and CDR2 YYNGEE. The CDR3 here is CASSSRDTSSYEQYF. Here the CDR3 DNA reads TGTGCCAGCAGCTCCCGGGACACGAGCTCCTACGAGCAGTACTTC.

Ten or more counts support this clonotype. The chain is built from TRBV2 and TRBJ2-5; 7 bases fit TRBD2. The CDR3 length is 14 residues. Germline V gene lookup returns CDR1 SNHLY and CDR2 FYNNEI. The V and J ends lost 4 bases and 2 bases, in that order; junction bases with no gene match: 4. CDR3 coding DNA: TGTGCCAGCAGTGTGATTAGCGGGCAAGAGACCCAGTACTTC. Residues: CASSVISGQETQYF.

This clonotype was observed a single time. No conserved phenylalanine or tryptophan ends this CDR3, so it is likely a read error. The DNA is omitted, as the CDR3 cannot be located on it reliably, and the CDR3 follows TCRdb's listing. J is TRBJ2-7 and V is TRBV5-1; the DNA was not used to check the table's D call, TRBD1. Per the germline V gene, CDR1 is SGHRS and CDR2 is YFSETQ. The CDR3 is 10 residues long, ends included. CDR3 sequence reads: CASSLVGGNT.

This clonotype was counted at least ten times. The V and J genes are TRBV12-5 and TRBJ1-2; a possible D gene is TRBD1 (5 bases). The CDR3 length is 13 residues. With 7 bases removed from V and 2 bases from J, the gap between germline ends came to 11 bases. The germline CDR1 and CDR2 sequences are LGHNT and FRNRAP. CDR3 protein: CASAPDRNYGYTF. In nucleotides, the CDR3 is TGTGCTAGTGCCCCCGACAGAAACTATGGCTACACCTTC.

The sample holds many counts of this clonotype. The gene calls are TRBV20-1 and TRBJ1-6; no reliable D call. V dropped 0 bases and J dropped 9 bases, with 12 bases sitting between them. The germline CDR1 and CDR2 sequences are DFQATT and SNEGSKA (reference sequence). CDR3 length equals 14 residues. As DNA, the CDR3 is TGCAGTGCTAGAGAAAAAGACGGTAGTTCACCCCTCCACTTT. This codes for CSAREKDGSSPLHF.

The V and J genes are TRBV19 and TRBJ1-2; weak D call: TRBD1 (6 bases). Germline CDR1 and CDR2: LNHDA and SQIVND (reference sequence). Trimming took 6 bases from V and 1 from J, leaving 21 bases between them. The CDR3 length is 17 residues. CDR3 in DNA: TGTGCCAGTAGAAAGAGACTCGGACAGACAGTTAACTATGGCTACACCTTC. Its protein is CASRKRLGQTVNYGYTF. The full variable domain, with the rest looked up from reference TRBV19 and TRBJ1-2, is DGGITQSPKYLFRKEGQNVTLSCEQNLNHDAMYWYRQDPGQGLRLIYYSQIVNDFQKGDIAEGYSVSREKKESFPLTVTSAQKNPTAFYLCASRKRLGQTVNYGYTFGSGTRLTVV.

The V gene is TRBV29-1, the J gene TRBJ1-1; unclear D gene. Per the germline V gene, CDR1 is SQVTM and CDR2 is ANQGSEA. This CDR3 has 13 residues. The germline V and J ends were trimmed by 0 bases and 1 base, with 6 bases remaining between them. The DNA for the CDR3 is TGCAGCGTTGAAGATCGTAGGAACACTGAAGCTTTCTTT. Amino acids: CSVEDRRNTEAFF. Full variable domain (rest looked up from reference TRBV29-1 and TRBJ1-1): SAVISQKPSRDICQRGTSLTIQCQVDSQVTMMFWYRQQPGQSLTLIATANQGSEATYESGFVIDKFPISRPNLTFSTLTVSNMSPEDSSIYLCSVEDRRNTEAFFGQGTRLTVV.

V usage is TRBV5-5 and J usage is TRBJ2-7, with unresolved D. The length of the CDR3 is 13 residues. V was pared by 1 base and J by 4 bases, with 9 bases between. Germline CDR1 SGHKS, CDR2 YYEKEE (reference sequence). CDR3 sequence reads: CASSLTVEYEQYF. The CDR3 DNA follows: TGTGCCAGCAGCTTGACGGTTGAGTACGAGCAGTACTTC.

This clonotype was observed a handful of times. The CDR3 is CSASGLAGPYEQYF. In DNA, the CDR3 is TGCAGCGCATCAGGCCTAGCGGGACCCTACGAGCAGTACTTC. The chain recombines TRBV29-1 with TRBJ2-7; TRBD2 matches at 9 bases. CDR3 length equals 14 residues. After removal of 7 bases from V and 2 bases from J, the junction contained 9 bases not matched to a gene. The germline V gene has CDR1 SQVTM and CDR2 ANQGSEA.

This clonotype was observed a single time. V usage is TRBV4-3 and J usage is TRBJ1-2; 10 nucleotides align to TRBD1. V lost 4 bases to trimming and J lost 6 bases; unmatched junction nucleotides: 17. The germline V gene encodes CDR1 LGHNA and CDR2 YSLEER. The CDR3 runs 18 residues. The CDR3 nucleotides are TGCGCCAGCAGCCGACGGAACCGAAAGGGACAGGGGATGGATGGCTACACCTTC. It yields the protein CASSRRNRKGQGMDGYTF.

Of note for this clonotype: Since a much larger clone is just one base distant, this may be a read error. The J gene is TRBJ2-5, the V gene TRBV25-1, with D perhaps matching TRBD1 (5 bases). The CDR3 runs to 13 residues. Looked up from germline, CDR1 is MGHDK and CDR2 is SYGVNS. The V end lost 5 bases, the J end lost 6 bases, and 13 bases lay between the germline ends. The CDR3 DNA follows: TGTGCCAGCAGTAAGGCAGGGTTGCAGACCCAGTACTTC. Amino acids: CASSKAGLQTQYF.

This clonotype was seen a handful of times. The chain joins TRBV10-3 to TRBJ1-5, with D maybe TRBD1 (5 bases). In germline, CDR1 is ENHRY, CDR2 SYGVKD. Trimming took 6 bases from V and 3 from J, leaving 9 bases between them. This CDR3 has 13 residues. CDR3 amino acids: CAISQGINQPQHF. The CDR3, as DNA: TGTGCCATCAGCCAGGGAATCAATCAGCCCCAGCATTTT.

This clonotype has only a few counts. The chain recombines TRBV28 with TRBJ1-6; D unclear. This CDR3 region has 13 residues. Trimming stripped 5 bases from V and 7 bases from J, with 9 bases between. The germline CDR1 and CDR2 sequences are MDHEN and SYDVKM. The CDR3: CASSARVNSPLHF. The DNA of the CDR3 is TGTGCCAGCAGTGCAAGAGTAAATTCACCCCTCCACTTT.

This clonotype was counted ten times or more. The chain employs TRBV3-1 and TRBJ1-5, with D hard to call. V shed 1 base and J shed 4 bases, with 5 bases lying between them. The germline V gene encodes CDR1 LGHDT and CDR2 YNNKEL (reference sequence). The CDR3 loop spans 13 amino acids. DNA of the CDR3: TGTGCCAGCAGCCAAGGTCAAAATCAGCCCCAGCATTTT. Translated: CASSQGQNQPQHF.

The chain joins TRBV7-3 to TRBJ2-2; D may correspond to TRBD1 or TRBD2 (5 bases each). This CDR3 is 13 amino acids long. Germline-derived CDR1 and CDR2 are SGHTA and FQGTGA. V lost 2 bases, J lost 8 bases, and 9 bases lay in between. The DNA of the CDR3 is TGTGCCAGCAGCTTACGGGACGCTGGGGAGCTGTTTTTT. Translating it yields CASSLRDAGELFF.

This clonotype was recorded many times. The V call is TRBV11-3, the J call TRBJ2-5; D is unclear. Germline CDR1 is SGHNT and CDR2 is YENEEA. This CDR3 is 13 amino acids long. V was pared by 2 bases and J by 4 bases, with 8 bases between. This CDR3 reads CASSLNLRETQYF. The CDR3 nucleotides read TGTGCCAGCAGCTTAAATCTCCGAGAGACCCAGTACTTC.

In its sample, this clonotype was seen many times. This chain connects TRBV5-1 to TRBJ1-4; perhaps TRBD1 as D (5 bases). The CDR3 runs to 15 residues. CDR1 SGHRS and CDR2 YFSETQ come from the germline V gene. The V end lost 5 bases, the J end lost 0 bases, and 11 bases lay between the germline ends. CDR3 residues: CASSNGGATNEKLFF. The CDR3 DNA follows: TGCGCCAGCAGTAATGGAGGGGCAACTAATGAAAAACTGTTTTTT.

This clonotype was seen at least ten times. This could be a read error, since a much larger clone is one nucleotide away. V is TRBV24-1 and J is TRBJ1-2; 7 nucleotides match TRBD1. V shed 8 bases and J 8 bases; nucleotides not matched to a gene: 13. The CDR3 has 14 residues. The germline V gene has CDR1 KGHDR and CDR2 SFDVKD. DNA for the CDR3: TGTGCCACCAATGACTCAGGGGGTCCTTGGGGCTACACCTTC. Its translation is CATNDSGGPWGYTF.

The V and J genes are TRBV20-1 and TRBJ1-5; no clear D. Deletions cut 0 bases from V and 1 base from J, with 13 bases between. In germline, CDR1 is DFQATT, CDR2 SNEGSKA (reference sequence). The CDR3 loop spans 16 amino acids. The CDR3 sequence: CSARDIPGLSNQPQHF. In DNA form, the CDR3 reads TGCAGTGCTAGAGATATACCGGGGTTAAGCAATCAGCCCCAGCATTTT.

This clonotype was found a few times. This chain uses TRBV7-9 with TRBJ2-2; D may be TRBD1 or TRBD2 (5 bases each). The germline V gene has CDR1 SEHNR and CDR2 FQNEAQ (reference sequence). This CDR3 is 17 amino acids long. V was pared by 3 bases and J by 2 bases, with 16 bases between. The CDR3 DNA is TGTGCCAGCAGCTTGAATATTCGGGGCGCAAACACCGGGGAGCTGTTTTTT. This translates into CASSLNIRGANTGELFF.

This clonotype was picked up many times. The rearrangement links TRBV9 to TRBJ1-2; a weak D match, TRBD1 (5 bases). Between the trimmed V and J ends, which lost 0 bases and 8 bases, there was a span of 11 bases. Per germline, CDR1 SGDLS and CDR2 YYNGEE. The CDR3 has 13 residues. In DNA form, the CDR3 reads TGTGCCAGCAGCGTAGACGGGACCGGGGGCTACACCTTC. Protein: CASSVDGTGGYTF.

The genes are TRBV19 and TRBJ1-1, with D unclear. This CDR3 has 14 amino acids. Germline V lookup: CDR1 LNHDA, CDR2 SQIVND (reference sequence). Trimming left V 3 bases short and J 0 bases short, with 8 bases between. CDR3 residues: CASSIEVVNTEAFF. Written as DNA, the CDR3 is TGTGCCAGTAGTATTGAGGTGGTGAACACTGAAGCTTTCTTT.